The 21 T cell receptor beta chains below were found in one sample sequenced in a study of persistence of HIV-infected CD4 T cells. Their antigens are not known. An overlapping HIV-1 Gag peptide pool stimulated these cells at 1 ug/peptide/mL. Sorted nonresponding memory CD4+ T cells were CD40L-negative, CD69-negative, CD45RO-high. The libraries were made with immunoSEQ version 4 in survey mode. Data came from immunoSEQ multiplex PCR; TCRdb stores just in-frame clones and leaves some out. Here the sample spans tens of thousands of clones, about 80% being singletons. This specimen consisted of CD4+ T cells sorted from PBMCs after roughly 18-hour stimulation, obtained from a patient who received antiretroviral therapy. All receptors derive from an adult man with HIV who was CMV-seropositive.

This clone came up a few times. CDR3 DNA: TGTGCCAGCAGTGCAAGACAGGGGGACACTGAAGCTTTCTTT. Protein sequence: CASSARQGDTEAFF. The J gene is TRBJ1-1, the V gene TRBV6-8, with TRBD1 matching over 9 bases. CDR3 length: 14 amino acids. Germline values: CDR1 MNHGY, CDR2 SAAAGT. Trimming removed 5 bases from V and 3 bases from J; junction bases left unmatched: 4.

The CDR3 reads CASSQALLSGVGQETQYF. CDR3 coding DNA: TGTGCCAGCAGCCAAGCCTTACTTAGCGGGGTGGGCCAAGAGACCCAGTACTTC. The V gene is TRBV3-1 (or the pseudogene TRBV3-2), the J gene TRBJ2-5; 8 nucleotides match TRBD2. V lost 1 base and J lost 1; bases outside the gene matches: 11. CDR1 LGHDT and CDR2 YNNKEL come from the germline V gene (reference sequence). This CDR3 is 18 amino acids long.

V is TRBV19 and J is TRBJ1-4; 7 bases match TRBD1. Germline values: CDR1 LNHDA, CDR2 SQIVND (reference sequence). Unmatched junction bases numbered 11, after V lost 5 bases and J lost 8 bases. The CDR3 is 15 amino acids. The CDR3 bases are TGTGCCAGTAGTGCCACGACAGGGATTGGCGAAAAACTGTTTTTT. Amino acid sequence: CASSATTGIGEKLFF.

The chain uses TRBV27 and TRBJ1-3; D is undetermined. Germline assignment: CDR1 MNHEY and CDR2 SMNVEV (reference sequence). Between the trimmed V and J ends, which lost 0 bases and 6 bases, there was a span of 12 bases. This CDR3 has 15 residues. CDR3 in amino acids: CASSLSRPAKNTIYF. The DNA of the CDR3 is TGTGCCAGCAGTTTATCGAGGCCGGCAAAAAACACCATATATTTT.

This clone was seen only a few times. The CDR3 coding sequence is TGTGCCACCAGCAGAGATCTAGCGAATCAGCCCCAGCATTTT. Translating it yields CATSRDLANQPQHF. The chain uses TRBV15 and TRBJ1-5; no firm D call. From germline, CDR1 is LNHNV and CDR2 YYDKDF (reference sequence). V lost 0 bases to trimming and J lost 4 bases, with 7 bases between them. CDR3 length: 14 residues. The full variable domain, in which reference TRBV15 and TRBJ1-5 provide the parts outside the CDR3, is DAMVIQNPRYQVTQFGKPVTLSCSQTLNHNVMYWYQQKSSQAPKLLFHYYDKDFNNEADTPDNFQSRRPNTSFCFLDIRSPGLGDTAMYLCATSRDLANQPQHFGDGTRLSIL.

The V call is TRBV25-1, the J call TRBJ1-2; 10 nucleotides match TRBD1. Germline V gene sequence: CDR1 MGHDK, CDR2 SYGVNS. V lost 5 bases to trimming and J lost 2 bases; unmatched junction nucleotides: 5. The CDR3 totals 15 residues. CDR3: CASSSRGQGNYGYTF. The CDR3 DNA reads as TGTGCCAGCAGTTCCCGGGGACAGGGGAACTATGGCTACACCTTC.

To note about this clone: Germline and junction disagree at one end, which may indicate a read error. The chain has TRBV15 and TRBJ1-1; possible D gene TRBD1, 5 bases. The CDR3 is made up of 13 amino acids. Per germline, CDR1 LNHNV and CDR2 YYDKDF (reference sequence). CDR3 protein: CATSRDQVVGPQF. CDR3 in DNA: TGTGCCACCAGCAGAGATCAGGTCGTGGGGCCTCAATTT.

This clone showed up just a few times. This chain connects TRBV5-1 to TRBJ2-7, with no clear D. From germline, CDR1 is SGHRS and CDR2 YFSETQ. Trimming removed 2 bases from V and 0 bases from J, with 12 bases in between. This CDR3 is built from 15 residues. The CDR3 reads CASSLDGSSSYEQYF. DNA for the CDR3: TGCGCCAGCAGCTTAGACGGCTCGTCCTCCTACGAGCAGTACTTC.

The chain uses TRBV15 and TRBJ2-6, with D possibly matching TRBD2 (5 bases). Germline V CDR1 and CDR2: LNHNV, YYDKDF (reference sequence). Trimming removed 4 bases at V and 4 bases at J, with 14 bases between. This CDR3 region has 16 residues. As DNA, the CDR3 is TGTGCCACCAGCAACCGAAGAGGGTACGGGGCCAACGTCCTGACTTTC. It translates to CATSNRRGYGANVLTF.

The CDR3 nucleotides are TGTGCCAGCAGCGTAACAGGGGTCCCTAATGAAAAACTGTTTTTT. Residues: CASSVTGVPNEKLFF. The chain recombines TRBV3-1 (or the pseudogene TRBV3-2) with TRBJ1-4; 7 positions agree with TRBD1. The V gene's germline CDR1 is LGHDT and CDR2 YNNKEL (reference sequence). The CDR3 contains 15 residues. Losses at the gene ends were 5 bases for V and 3 bases for J; bases not matched to a gene: 6.

The rearrangement uses TRBV30 and TRBJ1-2; the match to TRBD1 covers 7 bases. There are 12 residues in the CDR3. CDR1 GTSNPN and CDR2 SVGIG come from the germline V gene (reference sequence). J was trimmed by 10 bases and V by 1 base; bases with no gene match: 6. The CDR3 region is CAWSEGATNYTF. For the CDR3, the DNA is TGTGCCTGGAGTGAGGGGGCGACCAACTACACCTTC. The variable domain in full, completed from reference TRBV30 and TRBJ1-2, reads SQTIHQWPATLVQPVGSPLSLECTVEGTSNPNLYWYRQAAGRGLQLLFYSVGIGQISSEVPQNLSASRPQDRQFILSSKKLLLSDSGFYLCAWSEGATNYTFGSGTRLTVV.

The chain combines TRBV5-1 with TRBJ2-1; 11 bases agree with TRBD1. V was clipped by 3 bases and J by 7 bases; unmatched bases: 3. This CDR3 has 14 amino acids. CDR1 and CDR2 (germline): SGHRS, YFSETQ. CDR3 nucleotide sequence: TGCGCCAGCAGCTCCGGACAGGGGGCGAATGAGCAGTTCTTC. This gives the protein CASSSGQGANEQFF.

The chain has TRBV25-1 and TRBJ2-5; D could derive from TRBD1 or TRBD2 (5 bases each). CDR1 and CDR2 from the germline V gene are MGHDK and SYGVNS. Trimming stripped 10 bases from V and 5 bases from J, with 29 bases between. The CDR3 is 17 residues long. The CDR3 DNA is TGTGCCACCTCCCCCCTGATGGGGACCCATAGTAGGGAGACCCAGTACTTC. Protein sequence: CATSPLMGTHSRETQYF.

This sequence joins TRBV29-1 and TRBJ2-3; D remains ambiguous. The CDR3 has 12 amino acids. V was shortened by 3 bases and J by 0 bases, with 4 bases between the two germline ends. Germline CDR1 SQVTM, CDR2 ANQGSEA. CDR3 DNA sequence: TGCAGCGTTGATATTAGCACAGATACGCAGTATTTT. Translation: CSVDISTDTQYF.

The genes are TRBV28 and TRBJ2-7, with D perhaps TRBD2 (5 bases). Trimming cost V 7 bases and J 0 bases, with 13 bases left between them. The CDR3 length is 14 residues. Germline V gene sequence: CDR1 MDHEN, CDR2 SYDVKM. CDR3 nucleotide sequence: TGTGCCAGCACCCTCGGAGGAAGCTCCTACGAGCAGTACTTC. It translates to CASTLGGSSYEQYF.

V and J are TRBV7-2 and TRBJ1-6; no clear D gene. V was pared by 3 bases and J by 2 bases, with 8 bases between. CDR1 SGHTA and CDR2 FQGNSA come from the germline V gene. This CDR3 region has 15 residues. The CDR3 protein is CASSFPGAYNSPLHF. In DNA form, the CDR3 reads TGTGCCAGCAGCTTCCCAGGTGCCTATAATTCACCCCTCCACTTT.

V gene TRBV2 combines with J gene TRBJ2-1; D call uncertain. The CDR3 has 14 residues. Germline loops: CDR1 SNHLY, CDR2 FYNNEI. V lost 3 bases and J 0 bases, leaving 6 bases between the germline ends. DNA of the CDR3: TGTGCCAGCAGTGACAGAGACTCCTACAATGAGCAGTTCTTC. This encodes CASSDRDSYNEQFF.

The rearrangement links TRBV3-1 (or the pseudogene TRBV3-2) to TRBJ2-7; D is undetermined. The CDR3 contains 13 residues. CDR1 and CDR2 (germline): LGHDT, YNNKEL (reference sequence). Trimming removed 1 base at V and 7 bases at J, with 11 bases between. The CDR3 spells CASSQVEGKEQYF. DNA for the CDR3: TGTGCCAGCAGCCAAGTGGAAGGGAAGGAGCAGTACTTC.

The CDR3 loop is CMGRAYNEQFF. The DNA for the CDR3 is TGCATGGGTAGGGCGTACAATGAGCAGTTCTTC. This chain joins TRBV20-1 and TRBJ2-1; D is unclear. CDR3 size: 11 residues. Germline lookup yields CDR1 DFQATT and CDR2 SNEGSKA (reference sequence).

The rearrangement joins TRBV7-9 to TRBJ2-6; weak D call: TRBD2 (6 bases). Trimming left V 5 bases short and J 1 base short, with 21 bases between. CDR3 length: 19 amino acids. Germline V gene sequence: CDR1 SEHNR, CDR2 FQNEAQ (reference sequence). The CDR3 loop reads CASSRAGRGSRSGANVLTF. The CDR3, as DNA: TGTGCCAGCAGCCGGGCGGGGCGAGGGAGTCGGTCTGGGGCCAACGTCCTGACTTTC.

There are a few counts of this clone. The chain links TRBV7-3 to TRBJ2-3; no clear D gene. CDR1 and CDR2 from the germline V gene are SGHTA and FQGTGA. V was clipped by 4 bases and J by 3 bases, with 8 bases between them. The CDR3 is 13 residues long. CDR3 in DNA: TGTGCCAGCAGCTCACTCCTAACAGATACGCAGTATTTT. Its translation is CASSSLLTDTQYF.